A single sample gave rise to the 7 T cell receptor beta chains below, sequenced in a study of regulatory T cells in long-lasting Graves disease. Building of the TCR beta libraries involved iRepertoire HTBI primers and Arm-PCR of CDR3 regions. TCRdb reprocessed the multiplex PCR reads via MiXCR and lists one record per CDR3 protein. The table includes 400,000 to 500,000 distinct CDR3 sequences, roughly 22% detected once. Noted time point: persistent/refractory GD, antithyroid drugs over 5 years with positive TRAb. Researchers made the TCR library from RNA that was extracted from PBMCs. This sample comprised peripheral blood mononuclear cells (PBMCs), obtained when the disease was refractory, from a patient treated with antithyroid drugs. The receptor source for this set is a female donor with Graves disease.

This clonotype was seen repeatedly, ten times or more. The rearrangement links TRBV2 to TRBJ1-4, with D perhaps matching TRBD1 (5 bases). V lost 7 bases, J lost 0 bases, and 15 bases lay in between. Germline V lookup: CDR1 SNHLY, CDR2 FYNNEI. CDR3 length: 16 amino acids. CDR3 bases: TGTGCCAGCACCGCAGACAGTCCAGCAACTAATGAAAAACTGTTTTTT. It encodes CASTADSPATNEKLFF.

Many counts were recorded for this clonotype. The rearrangement links TRBV29-1 to TRBJ2-5, with 7 bases fitting TRBD1. Germline V gene sequence: CDR1 SQVTM, CDR2 ANQGSEA. The ends lost 7 bases at V and 3 bases at J; junction bases unmatched: 5. The CDR3 length is 12 residues. The CDR3 nucleotides are TGCAGCGGGGACAGAATGGAAGAGACCCAGTACTTC. Its protein product is CSGDRMEETQYF.

This clonotype occurred a few times. The CDR3 loop is CASSLESGTGAYEQYF. The CDR3 coding sequence is TGTGCCAGCAGCTTAGAATCCGGGACGGGGGCCTACGAGCAGTACTTC. The J gene is TRBJ2-7, the V gene TRBV11-3; TRBD2 is a possible D gene (6 bases). Germline V gene data show CDR1 as SGHNT and CDR2 as YENEEA. V lost 0 bases and J 2 bases, leaving 14 bases between the germline ends. CDR3 size: 16 residues.

This clonotype was seen at least ten times. This chain links TRBV28 with TRBJ2-7, with TRBD1 identical over 8 bases. CDR1 and CDR2 from the germline V gene are MDHEN and SYDVKM. CDR3 length equals 14 residues. V was clipped by 7 bases and J by 7 bases; unmatched bases: 12. The CDR3 sequence: CASTTGTGGPEQYF. CDR3 nucleotides: TGTGCCAGCACCACGGGGACAGGCGGGCCGGAGCAGTACTTC. Based on the CDR3 plus reference TRBV28 and TRBJ2-7, the full variable domain is DVKVTQSSRYLVKRTGEKVFLECVQDMDHENMFWYRQDPGLGLRLIYFSYDVKMKEKGDIPEGYSVSREKKERFSLILESASTNQTSMYLCASTTGTGGPEQYFGPGTRLTVT.

This clonotype was seen at least ten times. This chain uses TRBV2 with TRBJ1-5; 10 bases match TRBD1. Germline trimming cut 3 bases from V and 5 bases from J; bases unmatched to any gene: 7. Germline values: CDR1 SNHLY, CDR2 FYNNEI. CDR3 length: 16 amino acids. CDR3 region: CASSDYGQGDDQPQHF. The CDR3, as DNA: TGTGCCAGCAGTGATTATGGACAGGGGGACGATCAGCCCCAGCATTTT.

The chain combines TRBV2 with TRBJ2-2, with a possible D match to TRBD2 (5 bases). V lost 6 bases and J lost 5, with 22 bases in between. Germline V CDR1 and CDR2: SNHLY, FYNNEI. The CDR3 has 17 residues. The CDR3 bases are TGTGCCAGCAGGGATGGACGGGGATTCCGAAGGACCGGGGAGCTGTTTTTT. Translating it yields CASRDGRGFRRTGELFF.

This clonotype was counted many times. CDR3 coding DNA: TGTGCCAGCAGGTCCGGGGGCGGCTACGAGCAGTACTTC. Its protein is CASRSGGGYEQYF. The rearrangement joins TRBV7-2 to TRBJ2-7; D possibly matches TRBD1 or TRBD2 (6 bases each). Trimming removed 6 bases at V and 3 bases at J, with 12 bases between. Germline V gene lookup returns CDR1 SGHTA and CDR2 FQGNSA. CDR3 length: 13 amino acids.